The 26 T cell receptor beta chains reported below all come from one sample, sequenced in a study of T cells in Graves' hyperthyroidism and ophthalmopathy. Amplification targeted TCR beta CDR3 regions from RNA transcripts. HTBI primers were employed in a first-round RT-PCR of the TCR CDR3. TCRdb recomputed calls from the multiplex PCR reads with MiXCR, one row per CDR3 protein. The sample shows 200,000 to 300,000 distinct CDR3 sequences, approximately 24% of them seen only once. Sequenced sample: blood. These receptors were collected from a woman in her thirties or forties with Graves' ophthalmopathy.

This clonotype came up many times. The V call is TRBV7-8, the J call TRBJ1-1; TRBD1 might be the D (6 bases). Per the germline V gene, CDR1 is SGHVS and CDR2 is FQNEAQ. The CDR3 covers 16 residues. V gave up 5 bases and J gave up 0 bases, with 16 bases separating them. For the CDR3, the DNA is TGTGCCAGCAGCGAGCGTAAACAGGGACTGAACACTGAAGCTTTCTTT. It yields the protein CASSERKQGLNTEAFF.

The chain combines TRBV12-3 or TRBV12-4 with TRBJ2-5, with TRBD2 as a possible D gene (6 bases). The CDR3 has 15 amino acids. The ends were cut back, 3 bases at V and 1 base at J, with 12 bases in the middle. The CDR3 here is CASSLVLGGQETQYF. CDR3 in DNA: TGTGCCAGCAGTTTGGTTCTCGGGGGCCAAGAGACCCAGTACTTC.

This clonotype has a count of ten or more. This sequence joins TRBV7-8 and TRBJ2-4, with TRBD2 matching over 13 bases. CDR1 and CDR2 (germline): SGHVS, FQNEAQ. The CDR3 has 17 amino acids. V dropped 4 bases and J dropped 3; count of bases not matched to a gene: 6. CDR3 amino acids: CASSWGLAGRVKNIQYF. The CDR3 DNA follows: TGTGCCAGCAGCTGGGGACTAGCGGGACGGGTCAAAAACATTCAGTACTTC.

In this sample, this clonotype turned up many times. This chain links TRBV5-1 with TRBJ1-1; 9 bases align to TRBD1. Germline lookup yields CDR1 SGHRS and CDR2 YFSETQ. CDR3 length: 13 residues. V lost 4 bases and J lost 6; bases outside the gene matches: 4. The CDR3 DNA sequence: TGCGCCAGCAGCACAGGGGGCCAGGCTGAAGCTTTCTTT. Amino acid sequence: CASSTGGQAEAFF. The full variable domain, in which reference TRBV5-1 and TRBJ1-1 provide the parts outside the CDR3, is KAGVTQTPRYLIKTRGQQVTLSCSPISGHRSVSWYQQTPGQGLQFLFEYFSETQRNKGNFPGRFSGRQFSNSRSEMNVSTLELGDSALYLCASSTGGQAEAFFGQGTRLTVV.

The chain carries TRBV28 and TRBJ2-7; TRBD1 is a possible D gene (6 bases). CDR1 MDHEN and CDR2 SYDVKM come from the germline V gene. This CDR3 has 14 residues. Trimming pared 6 bases from V and 7 bases from J, leaving 19 bases between. This CDR3 reads CASSSRDKRVEQYF. The DNA of the CDR3 is TGTGCCAGCAGCAGCCGGGACAAACGTGTTGAGCAGTACTTC. Based on the CDR3 plus reference TRBV28 and TRBJ2-7, the full variable domain is DVKVTQSSRYLVKRTGEKVFLECVQDMDHENMFWYRQDPGLGLRLIYFSYDVKMKEKGDIPEGYSVSREKKERFSLILESASTNQTSMYLCASSSRDKRVEQYFGPGTRLTVT.

This clonotype was seen at least ten times. The chain has TRBV6-5 and TRBJ2-3, with unresolved D. This CDR3 is built from 15 residues. The V end was cut by 0 bases, the J end by 4 bases, with 11 bases between. Germline-derived CDR1 and CDR2 are MNHEY and SVGAGI. CDR3 coding DNA: TGTGCCAGCAGTTACTCGATTAATGTGGCAGATACGCAGTATTTT. It codes for CASSYSINVADTQYF.

This clonotype was seen repeatedly, ten times or more. J is TRBJ2-7 and V is TRBV20-1, with 8 bases fitting TRBD1. The ends lost 2 bases at V and 3 bases at J; junction bases unmatched: 6. Germline V gives CDR1 DFQATT, CDR2 SNEGSKA (reference sequence). The CDR3 runs to 14 residues. The CDR3 here is CSARNRDRFYEQYF. In DNA form, the CDR3 reads TGCAGTGCTAGAAACCGGGACAGGTTCTACGAGCAGTACTTC.

This clonotype was found a few times. The chain has TRBV3-1 and TRBJ2-7; tentative D call: TRBD2 (5 bases). The CDR3 loop spans 15 amino acids. Germline CDR1 reads LGHDT; CDR2 reads YNNKEL (reference sequence). With 1 base removed from V and 3 bases from J, the gap between germline ends came to 13 bases. The DNA of the CDR3 is TGTGCCAGCAGCCAAGGGCATAGCGAAATCTACGAGCAGTACTTC. Protein sequence: CASSQGHSEIYEQYF.

The chain joins TRBV29-1 to TRBJ2-7; D may be TRBD2 (5 bases). Germline V gene lookup returns CDR1 SQVTM and CDR2 ANQGSEA. V was clipped by 6 bases and J by 7 bases, with 10 bases between them. The CDR3 is 10 residues long. The CDR3 spells CSVGEIEQYF. In nucleotides, the CDR3 is TGCAGCGTGGGAGAGATTGAGCAGTACTTC.

This clonotype has ten or more counts. The V gene is TRBV7-8, the J gene TRBJ2-2; tentative D call: TRBD2 (5 bases). Germline CDR1 SGHVS, CDR2 FQNEAQ. V was trimmed by 1 base and J by 1 base, leaving 7 bases between them. The CDR3 is made up of 15 amino acids. The CDR3 is CASSLVGKNTGELFF. The CDR3 nucleotides read TGTGCCAGCAGCTTAGTCGGGAAGAACACCGGGGAGCTGTTTTTT.

This clonotype was counted at least ten times. The V call is TRBV24-1, the J call TRBJ2-2; D is perhaps TRBD1 (5 bases). The V end lost 1 base, the J end lost 5 bases, and 10 bases lay between the germline ends. This CDR3 contains 15 residues. The V gene's germline CDR1 is KGHDR and CDR2 SFDVKD. CDR3 sequence (DNA): TGTGCCACCAGTGATTTTGTTCAGGGTACCGGGGAGCTGTTTTTT. Protein sequence: CATSDFVQGTGELFF.

The chain links TRBV6-2 or TRBV6-3 to TRBJ2-7; D tentatively reads TRBD1 or TRBD2 (5 bases each). V lost 6 bases and J 5 bases, leaving 20 bases between the germline ends. This CDR3 comprises 15 residues. CDR1 is MNHEY and CDR2 is SVGEGT in the germline V gene. The CDR3 DNA sequence: TGTGCCAGCAGCTCCGGGACCCAGGCCCCCAACGAGCAGTACTTC. Translating it yields CASSSGTQAPNEQYF.

The chain combines TRBV6-1 with TRBJ2-5, with 7 bases aligning to TRBD2. The CDR3 loop spans 15 amino acids. Looked up from germline, CDR1 is MNHNS and CDR2 is SASEGT. With V trimmed by 5 bases and J by 5 bases, 11 bases remained unmatched. The CDR3: CASSPKKAGWETQYF. The CDR3 DNA sequence: TGTGCCAGCAGTCCTAAAAAAGCGGGATGGGAGACCCAGTACTTC.

J is TRBJ2-2 and V is TRBV20-1; the match to TRBD2 covers 8 bases. Trimming at V came to 3 bases and at J to 6 bases, leaving 9 bases not matched to a gene. This CDR3 is built from 15 residues. Germline lookup yields CDR1 DFQATT and CDR2 SNEGSKA (reference sequence). The chain's CDR3 is CSASRSGRRAGELFF. CDR3 DNA: TGCAGTGCTAGTCGAAGCGGGAGACGCGCCGGGGAGCTGTTTTTT.

This clonotype has at least ten counts. The chain joins TRBV4-1 to TRBJ1-2; no firm D call. The germline V and J ends were trimmed by 1 base and 6 bases, with 12 bases remaining between them. Germline V gene sequence: CDR1 MGHRA, CDR2 YSYEKL. This CDR3 has 14 residues. CDR3 nucleotide sequence: TGCGCCAGCAGCCAAGTCTTGGGGAGAGATGGCTACACCTTC. Translated: CASSQVLGRDGYTF.

This clonotype was recorded at least ten times. The J gene is TRBJ1-2, the V gene TRBV28; no clear D. The CDR3 has 12 residues. Per germline, CDR1 MDHEN and CDR2 SYDVKM. The V end lost 5 bases, the J end lost 8 bases, and 12 bases lay between the germline ends. CDR3 sequence: CASSAGVRGYTF. The CDR3 nucleotides read TGTGCCAGCAGTGCAGGAGTCCGGGGCTACACCTTC.

This clonotype was counted at least ten times. The gene calls are TRBV5-1 and TRBJ2-2, with a tentative D call TRBD1 (5 bases). The CDR3 has 14 residues. Trimming left V 0 bases short and J 4 bases short, with 7 bases between. CDR1 SGHRS and CDR2 YFSETQ come from the germline V gene. The CDR3 bases are TGCGCCAGCAGCTTGGTTCAGGGCACCGGGGAGCTGTTTTTT. Its protein product is CASSLVQGTGELFF. The whole variable domain, remainder taken from reference TRBV5-1 and TRBJ2-2, is KAGVTQTPRYLIKTRGQQVTLSCSPISGHRSVSWYQQTPGQGLQFLFEYFSETQRNKGNFPGRFSGRQFSNSRSEMNVSTLELGDSALYLCASSLVQGTGELFFGEGSRLTVL.

V is TRBV28 and J is TRBJ1-3, with D tentatively TRBD1 (5 bases). The CDR3 runs to 15 residues. Per the germline V gene, CDR1 is MDHEN and CDR2 is SYDVKM. Deletions cut 6 bases from V and 2 bases from J, with 14 bases between. The CDR3 region has the DNA TGTGCCAGCAGCCAAGGGTCGGACACTGGAAACACCATATATTTT. Its translation: CASSQGSDTGNTIYF.

Comments on this clonotype: A read error may be the cause here, since a much bigger clone is one base away. V usage is TRBV6-2 or TRBV6-3 and J usage is TRBJ1-1; D ambiguous. The CDR3 is 15 residues long. The germline V gene has CDR1 MNHEY and CDR2 SVGEGT. Here the CDR3 reads CASNYAPGKNTEAFF. The CDR3 nucleotides are TGTGCCAGCAATTACGCCCCCGGAAAGAACACTGAAGCTTTCTTT.

This clonotype was counted a single time. This chain links TRBV4-2 with TRBJ1-1; 8 nucleotides match TRBD1. J gave up 7 bases and V 4 bases, and 17 bases lay outside the gene matches. Germline CDR1 and CDR2: LGHNA and YNFKEQ. This CDR3 spans 17 amino acids. CDR3 residues: CASSPSGTGVKGVEAFF. The DNA of the CDR3 is TGTGCCAGCAGCCCAAGCGGGACAGGCGTTAAGGGTGTTGAAGCTTTCTTT.

In its sample, this clonotype was seen many times. The rearrangement joins TRBV7-2 to TRBJ2-7, with D tentatively TRBD1 or TRBD2 (7 bases each). The CDR3 contains 14 residues. Per germline, CDR1 SGHTA and CDR2 FQGNSA. Trimming cost V 1 base and J 6 bases, with 13 bases left between them. For the CDR3, the DNA is TGTGCCAGCAGCTTAGTGGCAGGGGGGGGCGAGCAGTACTTC. Translated: CASSLVAGGGEQYF.

At least ten counts were recorded for this clonotype. The gene calls are TRBV19 and TRBJ2-7, with TRBD2 identical over 10 bases. The CDR3 length is 15 residues. Germline V gene sequence: CDR1 LNHDA, CDR2 SQIVND (reference sequence). J lost 4 bases, V lost 4 bases, and 7 bases had no gene match. Here the CDR3 reads CASSTRASGSYEQYF. CDR3 nucleotides: TGTGCCAGTAGTACGCGGGCTAGCGGGAGTTACGAGCAGTACTTC. Full variable domain (outside the CDR3, taken from reference TRBV19 and TRBJ2-7): DGGITQSPKYLFRKEGQNVTLSCEQNLNHDAMYWYRQDPGQGLRLIYYSQIVNDFQKGDIAEGYSVSREKKESFPLTVTSAQKNPTAFYLCASSTRASGSYEQYFGPGTRLTVT.

This clonotype came up many times. The chain combines TRBV20-1 with TRBJ1-5, with no clear D. The CDR3 covers 13 residues. V lost 2 bases, J lost 0 bases, and 5 bases lay in between. Germline assignment: CDR1 DFQATT and CDR2 SNEGSKA (reference sequence). The CDR3 DNA follows: TGCAGTGCTAGACAGTTTAGCAATCAGCCCCAGCATTTT. It is translated as CSARQFSNQPQHF.

This clonotype was observed at least ten times. V and J are TRBV27 and TRBJ2-2; 9 bases map to TRBD1. CDR3 length equals 16 residues. CDR1 is MNHEY and CDR2 is SMNVEV in the germline V gene (reference sequence). V lost 7 bases, J lost 0 bases, and 6 bases stayed unmatched. CDR3 sequence (DNA): TGTGCCAGCAACCGACAGGGGGGTCCGAACACCGGGGAGCTGTTTTTT. This translates into CASNRQGGPNTGELFF.

The sample holds many counts of this clonotype. This rearrangement joins TRBV6-2 or TRBV6-3 to TRBJ2-5; maybe TRBD1 (6 bases). Germline V CDR1 and CDR2: MNHEY, SVGEGT. V lost 2 bases, J lost 6 bases, and 13 bases lay in between. The CDR3 has 14 amino acids. DNA of the CDR3: TGTGCCAGCAGTTACCTTCGACAGGTGAAGACCCAGTACTTC. Its protein is CASSYLRQVKTQYF.

This clonotype was counted ten times or more. The J gene is TRBJ2-7, the V gene TRBV5-1; 7 bases fit TRBD2. The trim removed 0 bases at V and 3 bases at J, leaving 6 bases unmatched. Germline CDR1 is SGHRS and CDR2 is YFSETQ. The CDR3 is 15 residues long. CDR3 loop: CASSLERGVVYEQYF. Written as DNA, the CDR3 is TGCGCCAGCAGCTTGGAACGGGGGGTCGTCTACGAGCAGTACTTC.